A single sample gave rise to the 7 T cell receptor beta chains below, sequenced in a study of technical replicates of blood from a handful of donors. Profiled with immunoSEQ multiplex PCR; TCRdb holds only in-frame clones, not every one. The repertoire holds 65,000 to 85,000 clones, with roughly 96% as singletons. Sequenced input: T cells isolated from PBMCs. The receptor source for this set is a human donor in good health.

V usage is TRBV11-3 and J usage is TRBJ2-2; D not certain. CDR1 is SGHNT and CDR2 is YENEEA in the germline V gene. Deletions cut 7 bases from V and 1 base from J, with 13 bases between. This CDR3 comprises 15 residues. This CDR3 reads CASNPNSRNTGELFF. The CDR3 DNA is TGTGCCAGCAATCCCAATAGCAGGAACACCGGGGAGCTGTTTTTT.

The rearrangement uses TRBV13 and TRBJ1-5; D not resolved. The CDR3 totals 13 residues. The V gene's germline CDR1 is PRHDT and CDR2 FYEKMQ (reference sequence). V was trimmed by 5 bases and J by 6 bases, leaving 11 bases between them. CDR3 protein: CASSRGPGQPQHF. CDR3 nucleotides: TGTGCCAGCAGCAGAGGGCCAGGTCAGCCCCAGCATTTT.

V gene TRBV28 combines with J gene TRBJ2-3, with 8 bases that match TRBD2. CDR1 is MDHEN, CDR2 SYDVKM, per germline. Trimming cost V 4 bases and J 3 bases; bases outside gene matches: 6. This CDR3 spans 15 amino acids. Here the CDR3 DNA reads TGTGCCAGCAGTTCTAGCGGGCGTCTTACAGATACGCAGTATTTT. Its protein is CASSSSGRLTDTQYF. Full variable domain (rest looked up from reference TRBV28 and TRBJ2-3): DVKVTQSSRYLVKRTGEKVFLECVQDMDHENMFWYRQDPGLGLRLIYFSYDVKMKEKGDIPEGYSVSREKKERFSLILESASTNQTSMYLCASSSSGRLTDTQYFGPGTRLTVL.

The chain carries TRBV5-1 and TRBJ1-3; perhaps TRBD1 as D (5 bases). Trimming removed 2 bases from V and 0 bases from J, with 12 bases in between. This CDR3 spans 16 amino acids. The V gene's germline CDR1 is SGHRS and CDR2 YFSETQ. The DNA of the CDR3 is TGCGCCAGCAGCTTAGATGGGGGGAGCTCTGGAAACACCATATATTTT. Its translation is CASSLDGGSSGNTIYF. The full variable domain, its missing parts supplied by reference TRBV5-1 and TRBJ1-3, is KAGVTQTPRYLIKTRGQQVTLSCSPISGHRSVSWYQQTPGQGLQFLFEYFSETQRNKGNFPGRFSGRQFSNSRSEMNVSTLELGDSALYLCASSLDGGSSGNTIYFGEGSWLTVV.

The chain carries TRBV5-1 and TRBJ1-1; D not resolved. The CDR3 runs 14 residues. V lost 0 bases and J lost 9, with 15 bases in between. The germline gives CDR1 SGHRS, CDR2 YFSETQ. CDR3 loop: CASSLAWAEGKAFF. CDR3 nucleotide sequence: TGCGCCAGCAGCTTGGCCTGGGCAGAAGGAAAAGCTTTCTTT. The entire variable domain, with the rest obtained from reference TRBV5-1 and TRBJ1-1, is as follows: KAGVTQTPRYLIKTRGQQVTLSCSPISGHRSVSWYQQTPGQGLQFLFEYFSETQRNKGNFPGRFSGRQFSNSRSEMNVSTLELGDSALYLCASSLAWAEGKAFFGQGTRLTVV.

The chain carries TRBV7-2 and TRBJ1-2, with TRBD1 identical over 7 bases. Germline values: CDR1 SGHTA, CDR2 FQGNSA. The CDR3 runs to 14 residues. Trimming at V came to 5 bases and at J to 5 bases, leaving 8 bases not matched to a gene. CDR3 residues: CASSTPRTGYGYTF. In DNA form, the CDR3 reads TGTGCCAGCAGCACTCCCCGGACAGGATATGGCTACACCTTC.

The chain is built from TRBV5-1 and TRBJ1-1; unclear D gene. Trimming removed 1 base at V and 2 bases at J, with 6 bases between. The CDR3 covers 13 residues. CDR1 and CDR2 from the germline V gene are SGHRS and YFSETQ. As DNA, the CDR3 is TGCGCCAGCAGCTTGCAGTTAAACACTGAAGCTTTCTTT. Translated, it gives CASSLQLNTEAFF.